These T cell receptor beta chains were read from a single sample in a study of tumor-infiltrating lymphocytes in localized non-small cell lung cancer. Method: immunoSEQ multiplex PCR; TCRdb's copy keeps in-frame clones and lacks some. The repertoire holds some 15,000 clones, with approximately 84% as singletons. The sample comprised lung tumor tissue. All receptors derive from a human donor with non-small cell lung cancer. Each CDR3 is given with its conserved first and last residue. D genes are given only for firm matches. A row's size may be missing; if present it is once, few, many or a size class.

V: TRBV19
J: TRBJ1-2
D: TRBD1
size: .
DNA: TGTGCCAGTAGTTACGGACAGGGTGGGAACTATGGCTACACCTTC
CDR3: CASSYGQGGNYGYTF

V: TRBV29-1
J: TRBJ2-1
D: TRBD2
size: .
DNA: TGCAGCGTTGTGGCGCGGGAGTTAGTTAATGAGCAGTTCTTC
CDR3: CSVVARELVNEQFF

V: TRBV5-4
J: TRBJ1-2
D: .
size: .
DNA: TGTGCCAGCAGCCCGACAGGTGATTATGGCTACACCTTC
CDR3: CASSPTGDYGYTF

V: TRBV19
J: TRBJ2-7
D: TRBD1
size: once
DNA: TGTGCCAGTAGTATGTACGGGACAGGGCTCGACGAGCAGTACTTC
CDR3: CASSMYGTGLDEQYF

V: TRBV28
J: TRBJ2-1
D: TRBD2
size: .
DNA: TGTGCCAGCAGTTTATTCTGGCTAGCGGGAGATGAGCAGTTCTTC
CDR3: CASSLFWLAGDEQFF

V: TRBV5-6
J: TRBJ2-1
D: .
size: .
DNA: TGTGCCAGCAGTCCTTCGACCGGGGCCATTGGCCATGAGCAGTTCTTC
CDR3: CASSPSTGAIGHEQFF

V: TRBV6-6
J: TRBJ1-2
D: .
size: .
DNA: TGTGCCAGCAGTTCAACAGGGCAGGCGGGCTACACCTTC
CDR3: CASSSTGQAGYTF

V: TRBV19
J: TRBJ1-1
D: TRBD1
size: .
DNA: TGTGCCAGTAGTATAGAATCTGTTTCAGGGGGCAGGATCTTT
CDR3: CASSIESVSGGRIF

V: TRBV5-4
J: TRBJ2-7
D: TRBD2
size: once
DNA: TGTGCCAGCAGCCTTCGACCGACTAGCGGGAGCGAGCAGTACTTC
CDR3: CASSLRPTSGSEQYF

V: TRBV5-6
J: TRBJ1-2
D: .
size: .
DNA: TGTGCCAGCAGCTTGGCGGCTAACTATGGCTACACCTTC
CDR3: CASSLAANYGYTF

V: TRBV14
J: TRBJ1-4
D: .
size: once
DNA: TGTGCCAGCAGCCAGACCCCAGGGGCAACTAATGAAAAACTGTTTTTT
CDR3: CASSQTPGATNEKLFF

V: TRBV7-9
J: TRBJ2-7
D: .
size: .
DNA: TGTGCCAGCAGCTTAGAACATACGTTTTACGAGCAGTACTTC
CDR3: CASSLEHTFYEQYF

V: TRBV19
J: TRBJ1-2
D: TRBD1
size: .
DNA: TGTGCCTCTGGTGGCCCCGGGACAGATCACTCGCTGTATGGCTACACCTTC
CDR3: CASGGPGTDHSLYGYTF

V: TRBV5-4
J: TRBJ2-3
D: TRBD2
size: .
DNA: TGTGCCAGCAGCCCTAGCGGGGTTGATACGCAGTATTTT
CDR3: CASSPSGVDTQYF

V: TRBV10-3
J: TRBJ2-7
D: .
size: .
DNA: TGTGCCATCAGTGAGTCTGGGCGGAACTCCTACGAGCAGTACTTC
CDR3: CAISESGRNSYEQYF

V: TRBV5-1
J: TRBJ2-1
D: .
size: few
DNA: TGCGCCAGCTCAGCGAACGCCTACAATGAGCAGTTCTTC
CDR3: CASSANAYNEQFF

V: TRBV4-2
J: TRBJ1-5
D: TRBD1
size: .
DNA: TGTGCCAGCAGCCAATCCCCATGGACAGGGGGCAATCAGCCCCAGCATTTT
CDR3: CASSQSPWTGGNQPQHF

V: TRBV13
J: TRBJ1-2
D: .
size: .
DNA: TGTGCCAGCAGGGGGGAGGGGGATGGCTACACCTTC
CDR3: CASRGEGDGYTF

V: TRBV7-2
J: TRBJ2-7
D: TRBD2
size: .
DNA: TGTGCCAGCAGCTTCTCTAGCGGTCCCTACGAGCAGTACTTC
CDR3: CASSFSSGPYEQYF

V: TRBV18
J: TRBJ2-1
D: TRBD2
size: .
DNA: TGTGCCAGCTCACCAGGACTAGCGGGGGACAATGAGCAGTTCTTC
CDR3: CASSPGLAGDNEQFF

V: TRBV28
J: TRBJ2-7
D: .
size: .
DNA: TGTGCCAGCAGTTTATGGAACGAGCAGTACTTC
CDR3: CASSLWNEQYF

V: TRBV7-3
J: TRBJ1-5
D: .
size: .
DNA: TGTGCCAGCAGCTTTTTCCTCCGGGGTAAAGGAGGGGTGGGTCAGCCCCAGCATTTT
CDR3: CASSFFLRGKGGVGQPQHF

V: TRBV4-1
J: TRBJ1-3
D: .
size: .
DNA: TGCGCCAGCAGCCGAGGGGTGAACAGCCGCTCTGGAAACACCATATATTTT
CDR3: CASSRGVNSRSGNTIYF

V: TRBV15
J: TRBJ1-6
D: TRBD1
size: few
DNA: TGTGCCACCAGCTTAGACCGGGACAGGGCTTCACCCCTCCACTTT
CDR3: CATSLDRDRASPLHF

V: TRBV25-1
J: TRBJ1-3
D: .
size: .
DNA: TGTGCCACCTCAACAGGGTTTGGTGGAAACACCATATATTTT
CDR3: CATSTGFGGNTIYF

V: TRBV2
J: TRBJ2-7
D: TRBD2
size: .
DNA: TGTGCCAGCAGTCGCGGACTAGCGGGAGGGGGGTACGAGCAGTACTTC
CDR3: CASSRGLAGGGYEQYF

V: TRBV11-1
J: TRBJ2-1
D: TRBD2
size: .
DNA: TGTGCCAGCAGCTCTAGGGGACTAGGGAATGAGCAGTTCTTC
CDR3: CASSSRGLGNEQFF

V: TRBV9
J: TRBJ2-3
D: TRBD2
size: .
DNA: TGTGCCAGCAGCGTAGAAGCGGGGGGGGGCACAGATACGCAGTATTTT
CDR3: CASSVEAGGGTDTQYF

V: TRBV18
J: TRBJ2-3
D: .
size: .
DNA: TGTGCCAGCTCACCATACGGAACCGGCTCCGGCACAGATACGCAGTATTTT
CDR3: CASSPYGTGSGTDTQYF

V: TRBV7-8
J: TRBJ1-2
D: .
size: .
DNA: TGTGCCAGCAGCTCCGGGCTCCATGCTAACTATGGCTACACCTTC
CDR3: CASSSGLHANYGYTF

V: TRBV20-1
J: TRBJ2-7
D: .
size: once
DNA: TGCAGTGCCCGAAGTTCCTACGAGCAGTACTTC
CDR3: CSARSSYEQYF

V: TRBV5-4
J: TRBJ1-1
D: .
size: .
DNA: TGTGCCAGCGGAGCATTACCTGAAGCTTTCTTT
CDR3: CASGALPEAFF

V: TRBV19
J: TRBJ2-7
D: TRBD2
size: .
DNA: TGTGCCAGTAGTTTTCGGGGTAGCGGGGGACCGTCCTACGAGCAGTACTTC
CDR3: CASSFRGSGGPSYEQYF

V: TRBV18
J: TRBJ2-2
D: .
size: .
DNA: TGTGCCAGCTCACCAATTGGAGGGTCCGGGGAGCTGTTTTTT
CDR3: CASSPIGGSGELFF

V: TRBV10-1
J: TRBJ2-3
D: TRBD1
size: .
DNA: TGCGCCAGCAGGGGACAGGGTAGCACAGATACGCAGTATTTT
CDR3: CASRGQGSTDTQYF

V: TRBV10-2
J: TRBJ2-1
D: .
size: once
DNA: TGCGCCAGCAGTGAGGGAGCCGGTGAAGGGCCCTACAATGAGCAGTTCTTC
CDR3: CASSEGAGEGPYNEQFF

V: TRBV6-5
J: TRBJ2-5
D: .
size: few
DNA: TGTGCCAGCAGTTACTCCCAAGGGGGGACGACCCAGTACTTC
CDR3: CASSYSQGGTTQYF

V: TRBV4-1
J: TRBJ2-5
D: .
size: .
DNA: TGCGCCAGCAGCCAAGCCACAGGGAGAGAGACCCAGTACTTC
CDR3: CASSQATGRETQYF